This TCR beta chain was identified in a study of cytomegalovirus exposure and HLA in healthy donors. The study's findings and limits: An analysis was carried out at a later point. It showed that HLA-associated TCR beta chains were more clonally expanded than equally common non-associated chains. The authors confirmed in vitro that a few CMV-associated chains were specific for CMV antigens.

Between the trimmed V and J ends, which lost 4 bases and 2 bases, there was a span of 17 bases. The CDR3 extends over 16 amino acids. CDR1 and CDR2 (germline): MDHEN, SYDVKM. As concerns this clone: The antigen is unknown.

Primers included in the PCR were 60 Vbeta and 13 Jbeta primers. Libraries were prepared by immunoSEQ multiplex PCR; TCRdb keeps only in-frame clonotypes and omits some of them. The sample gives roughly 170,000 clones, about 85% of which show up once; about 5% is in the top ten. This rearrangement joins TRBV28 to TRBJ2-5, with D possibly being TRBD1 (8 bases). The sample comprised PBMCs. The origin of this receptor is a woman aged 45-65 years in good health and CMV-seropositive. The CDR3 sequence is CASSSRTGRAQETQYF. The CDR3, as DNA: TGTGCCAGCAGTTCCCGGACAGGGAGGGCACAAGAGACCCAGTACTTC.